Listed here is a single T cell receptor beta chain. Its antigen is not identified. From germline, CDR1 is MNHEY and CDR2 SVGAGI. There are 15 residues in the CDR3. The V and J ends lost 6 bases and 0 bases respectively, with 12 bases between them. The data were obtained in a study of cytotoxic CD8 clonotypes in ibrutinib-treated CLL. Study-level points and caveats: Relative to age-matched healthy donors, clonality at baseline was higher, and it tracked circulating CD8+ T-cell counts. Treatment left the uncommon public clonotypes either contracted or stable in frequency. Timing of sampling differed between sustained-remission and progressing patients.

Profiling relied on immunoSEQ multiplex PCR, and the TCRdb table lists in-frame clones only, not all of them. The sample yields roughly 180,000 clones, around 70% seen once. This clonotype was sampled from a human donor with chronic lymphocytic leukemia. The sequences come from PBMCs, collected after 24 months of ibrutinib treatment. The gene calls are TRBV6-5 and TRBJ1-5, with D perhaps TRBD1 (6 bases). The CDR3 protein is CASSTGHHSNQPQHF. CDR3 DNA: TGTGCCAGCAGCACGGGACACCATAGCAATCAGCCCCAGCATTTT.